Shown below are 15 T cell receptor beta chains from a single sample sequenced in a study of vaccination effects on CD4 cells after COVID-19. The assay was immunoSEQ multiplex PCR, and TCRdb's table has in-frame clones only and misses some. The data show over 35,000 clones, over 65% seen once. Culture proceeded for more than nine days, and CD4+ T cells were then isolated. Infection dated between March and December 2020, before the Alpha, Beta and Delta variants reached the United States. Each participant received a vaccine that was either BNT162b2 or mRNA-1273, given as two doses. For these receptors, no antigen is known. The sequences come from CD4+ T cells from PBMCs cultured without peptide, collected after COVID-19 vaccination. The receptor set was obtained from a human donor who had a prior SARS-CoV-2 infection.

The CDR3 DNA reads TGTGCCAGCAGCCAAGAAATTCTTTCAGGGCTCTCCACCTACGAGCAGTACTTC. This translates into CASSQEILSGLSTYEQYF. The genes are TRBV4-2 and TRBJ2-7, with a weak D call TRBD1 (5 bases). Looked up from germline, CDR1 is LGHNA and CDR2 is YNFKEQ. This CDR3 spans 18 amino acids. Trimming shortened V by 0 bases and J by 2 bases, and 20 bases separated the two germline ends.

J is TRBJ2-2 and V is TRBV4-2, with 14 bases fitting TRBD2. The length of the CDR3 is 17 residues. Germline CDR1 and CDR2: LGHNA and YNFKEQ. The J segment lost 8 bases and the V segment lost 1 base, leaving 6 bases of the junction unmatched. As DNA, the CDR3 is TGTGCCAGCAGCCAAGGACCGGGACTAGCGGGAGTAGGGGAGCTGTTTTTT. Its translation is CASSQGPGLAGVGELFF.

The V call is TRBV5-6, the J call TRBJ1-3; D remains unclear. V dropped 4 bases and J dropped 0 bases, with 14 bases sitting between them. The CDR3 is 16 residues long. The germline V gene encodes CDR1 SGHDT and CDR2 YYEEEE. CDR3 in DNA: TGTGCCAGCAGCCCGGACGGAAGGCGCTCTGGAAACACCATATATTTT. Amino acid sequence: CASSPDGRRSGNTIYF.

The rearrangement links TRBV4-3 to TRBJ2-3, with D perhaps matching TRBD1 (6 bases). The CDR3 loop spans 18 amino acids. V was shortened by 0 bases and J by 7 bases, with 23 bases between the two germline ends. Germline V gene data show CDR1 as LGHNA and CDR2 as YSLEER. DNA for the CDR3: TGCGCCAGCAGCCAAGATCCCCCGGGTGGCAGGGGTCTGTATACGCAGTATTTT. Its protein is CASSQDPPGGRGLYTQYF.

The chain is built from TRBV30 and TRBJ1-3; D uncertain. Looked up from germline, CDR1 is GTSNPN and CDR2 is SVGIG (reference sequence). The CDR3 is made up of 13 amino acids. Trimming pared 0 bases from V and 0 bases from J, leaving 3 bases between. The CDR3 is CAWSVTSGNTIYF. CDR3 bases: TGTGCCTGGAGTGTCACCTCTGGAAACACCATATATTTT.

This clone was counted a single time. The chain's CDR3 is CASLQGGGVYGYTF. As DNA, the CDR3 is TGTGCCAGCCTACAAGGGGGCGGTGTATATGGCTACACCTTC. The chain uses TRBV7-3 and TRBJ1-2, with 7 bases aligning to TRBD1. V trimming: 8 bases; J trimming: 5 bases; junction bases outside the gene matches: 11. Germline V gene lookup returns CDR1 SGHTA and CDR2 FQGTGA. The CDR3 has 14 residues.

The chain recombines TRBV11-3 with TRBJ2-7, with TRBD1 matching over 8 bases. The CDR3 totals 16 residues. Germline CDR1 SGHNT, CDR2 YENEEA. The V segment lost 0 bases and the J segment 3 bases; nucleotides outside the gene matches: 7. CDR3 sequence (DNA): TGTGCCAGCAGCTTAGATGGGGGACAGGCAGTCTACGAGCAGTACTTC. Translated, it gives CASSLDGGQAVYEQYF.

The V and J genes are TRBV18 and TRBJ1-2; 9 positions match TRBD1. The CDR3 is 20 residues long. Germline V CDR1 and CDR2: KGHSH, LQKENI. V lost 6 bases and J lost 0; bases outside the gene matches: 20. CDR3 in DNA: TGTGCCAGCTCGCCCACCCAAACTCTGGGGACAGGGACATCTAACTATGGCTACACCTTC. This sequence encodes CASSPTQTLGTGTSNYGYTF.

The chain is built from TRBV2 and TRBJ2-2; 8 positions match TRBD1. V trimming: 3 bases; J trimming: 7 bases; junction bases outside the gene matches: 7. The germline V gene has CDR1 SNHLY and CDR2 FYNNEI. The CDR3 is made up of 15 amino acids. CDR3 sequence: CASSDYRGSGGELFF. CDR3 nucleotide sequence: TGTGCCAGCAGTGACTACAGGGGGTCGGGCGGGGAGCTGTTTTTT.

This chain uses TRBV29-1 with TRBJ1-1; D is unresolved. Germline V CDR1 and CDR2: SQVTM, ANQGSEA. V lost 7 bases to trimming and J lost 4 bases, with 7 bases between them. CDR3 length: 10 residues. The CDR3 reads CSGQVTEAFF. CDR3 sequence (DNA): TGCAGCGGGCAGGTCACTGAAGCTTTCTTT.

This clone was seen just once. This rearrangement joins TRBV19 to TRBJ2-1; 11 nucleotides agree with TRBD2. The CDR3 loop spans 15 amino acids. J gave up 6 bases and V 6 bases, and 7 bases lay outside the gene matches. CDR1 LNHDA and CDR2 SQIVND come from the germline V gene (reference sequence). This CDR3 is CASSRTSGLVNEQFF. DNA of the CDR3: TGTGCCAGTAGCCGGACTAGCGGGCTTGTCAATGAGCAGTTCTTC.

This clone was seen a few times. This chain connects TRBV30 to TRBJ1-6; the D gene is possibly TRBD1 (5 bases). Germline loops: CDR1 GTSNPN, CDR2 SVGIG (reference sequence). This CDR3 spans 16 amino acids. V lost 1 base, J lost 0 bases, and 10 bases lay in between. The CDR3 here is CAWSGGRSSYNSPLHF. CDR3 coding DNA: TGTGCCTGGAGTGGGGGACGGAGCTCCTATAATTCACCCCTCCACTTT.

The CDR3 is CASSLAGGGRAGNTIYF. The CDR3 DNA is TGTGCCAGCAGCTTGGCCGGGGGGGGGCGAGCTGGAAACACCATATATTTT. The chain links TRBV5-4 to TRBJ1-3; weak D call: TRBD1 (6 bases). Trimming removed 0 bases from V and 2 bases from J, with 15 bases in between. This CDR3 has 17 residues. CDR1 is SGHNT, CDR2 YYREEE, per germline (reference sequence).

This clone was seen a handful of times. The genes are TRBV3-1 (or the pseudogene TRBV3-2) and TRBJ2-3; D perhaps matches TRBD2 (6 bases). The germline V gene has CDR1 LGHDT and CDR2 YNNKEL (reference sequence). V lost 1 base and J 6 bases, leaving 14 bases between the germline ends. The CDR3 sequence is 15 residues long. The DNA for the CDR3 is TGTGCCAGCAGCCAAGGACTAGTTGCCCTTGATACGCAGTATTTT. Amino acid sequence: CASSQGLVALDTQYF.

This clone was detected only a few times. V is TRBV28 and J is TRBJ1-6; D is unresolved. CDR1 is MDHEN, CDR2 SYDVKM, per germline. Trimming removed 1 base from V and 7 bases from J, with 17 bases in between. The CDR3 totals 17 residues. As DNA, the CDR3 is TGTGCCAGCAGTTTATATGGGCCTGGGCAGTTAAATTCACCCCTCCACTTT. It translates to CASSLYGPGQLNSPLHF.